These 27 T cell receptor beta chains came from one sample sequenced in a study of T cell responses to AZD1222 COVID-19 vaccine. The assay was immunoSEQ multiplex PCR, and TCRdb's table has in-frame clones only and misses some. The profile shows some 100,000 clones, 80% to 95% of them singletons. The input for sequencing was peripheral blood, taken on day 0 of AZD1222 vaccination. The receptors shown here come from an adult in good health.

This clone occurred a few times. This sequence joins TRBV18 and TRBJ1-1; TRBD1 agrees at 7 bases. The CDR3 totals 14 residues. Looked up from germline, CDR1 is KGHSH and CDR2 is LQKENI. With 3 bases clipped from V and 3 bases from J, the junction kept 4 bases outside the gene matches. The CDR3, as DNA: TGTGCCAGCTCACCGGGACAGAGATACACTGAAGCTTTCTTT. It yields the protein CASSPGQRYTEAFF.

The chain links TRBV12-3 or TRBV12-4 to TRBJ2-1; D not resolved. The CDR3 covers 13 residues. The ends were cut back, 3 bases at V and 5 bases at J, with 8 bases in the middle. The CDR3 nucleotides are TGTGCCAGCAGTTTTTGGCCTCACAATGAGCAGTTCTTC. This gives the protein CASSFWPHNEQFF.

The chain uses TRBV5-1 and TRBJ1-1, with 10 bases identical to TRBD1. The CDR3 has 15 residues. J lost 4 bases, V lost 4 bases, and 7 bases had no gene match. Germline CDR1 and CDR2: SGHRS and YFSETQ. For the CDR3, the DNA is TGCGCCAGCAGCGGGGGTGGGACAGGGGCCACTGAAGCTTTCTTT. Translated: CASSGGGTGATEAFF.

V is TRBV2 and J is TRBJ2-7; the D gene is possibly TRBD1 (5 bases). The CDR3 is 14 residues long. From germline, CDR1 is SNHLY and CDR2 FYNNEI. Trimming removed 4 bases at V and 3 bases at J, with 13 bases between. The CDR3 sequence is CASSAQGSLYEQYF. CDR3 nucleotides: TGTGCCAGCAGTGCCCAGGGTAGTCTCTACGAGCAGTACTTC.

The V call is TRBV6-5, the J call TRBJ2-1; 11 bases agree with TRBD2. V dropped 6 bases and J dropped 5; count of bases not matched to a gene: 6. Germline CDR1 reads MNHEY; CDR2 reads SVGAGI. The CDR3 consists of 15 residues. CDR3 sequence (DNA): TGTGCCAGCAGCGCAGGTAGCGGGGGGGACAATGAGCAGTTCTTC. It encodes CASSAGSGGDNEQFF.

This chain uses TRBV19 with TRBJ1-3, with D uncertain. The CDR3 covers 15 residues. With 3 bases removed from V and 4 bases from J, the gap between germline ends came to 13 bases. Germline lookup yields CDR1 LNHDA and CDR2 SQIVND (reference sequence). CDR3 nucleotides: TGTGCCAGTAGTATGGGTTTGTCTAACGGAAACACCATATATTTT. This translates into CASSMGLSNGNTIYF.

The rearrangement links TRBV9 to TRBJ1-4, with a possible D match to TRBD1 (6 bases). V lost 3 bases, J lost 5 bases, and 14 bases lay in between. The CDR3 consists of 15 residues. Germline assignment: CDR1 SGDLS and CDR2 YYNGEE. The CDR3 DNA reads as TGTGCCAGCAGCGCTAGGACAGCGGGGAATGAAAAACTGTTTTTT. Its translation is CASSARTAGNEKLFF.

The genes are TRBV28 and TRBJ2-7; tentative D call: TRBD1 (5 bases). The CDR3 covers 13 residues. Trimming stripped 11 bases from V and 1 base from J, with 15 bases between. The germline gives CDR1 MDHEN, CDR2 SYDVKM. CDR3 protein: CAWAQGLSYEQYF. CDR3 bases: TGTGCCTGGGCGCAGGGCCTGTCCTACGAGCAGTACTTC.

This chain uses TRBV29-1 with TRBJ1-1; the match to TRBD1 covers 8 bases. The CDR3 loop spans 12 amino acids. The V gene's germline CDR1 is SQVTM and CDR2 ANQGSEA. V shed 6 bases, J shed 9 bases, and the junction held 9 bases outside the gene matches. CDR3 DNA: TGCAGCGTCGTTCCCCAGGGGGCTCAAGCTTTCTTT. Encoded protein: CSVVPQGAQAFF.

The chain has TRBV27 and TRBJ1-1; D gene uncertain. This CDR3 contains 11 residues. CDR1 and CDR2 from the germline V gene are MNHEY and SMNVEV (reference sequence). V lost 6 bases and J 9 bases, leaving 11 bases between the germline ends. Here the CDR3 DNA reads TGTGCCAGCAGAGAAGACACGAAAGCTTTCTTT. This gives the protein CASREDTKAFF.

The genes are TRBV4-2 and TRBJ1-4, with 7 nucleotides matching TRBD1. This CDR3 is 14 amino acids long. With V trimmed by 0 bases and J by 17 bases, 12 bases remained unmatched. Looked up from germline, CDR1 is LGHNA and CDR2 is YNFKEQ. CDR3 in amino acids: CASSQEGGQGEVFF. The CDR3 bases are TGTGCCAGCAGCCAAGAAGGTGGGCAGGGGGAGGTCTTTTTT.

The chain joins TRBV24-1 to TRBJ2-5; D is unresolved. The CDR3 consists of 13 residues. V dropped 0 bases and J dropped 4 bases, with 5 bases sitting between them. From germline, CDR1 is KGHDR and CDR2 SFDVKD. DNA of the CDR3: TGTGCCACCAGTGATTTGCAAGGAGAGACCCAGTACTTC. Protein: CATSDLQGETQYF.

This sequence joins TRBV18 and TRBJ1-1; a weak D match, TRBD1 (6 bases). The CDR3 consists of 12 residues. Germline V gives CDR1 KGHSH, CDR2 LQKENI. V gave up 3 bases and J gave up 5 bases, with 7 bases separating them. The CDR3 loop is CASSPQGTEAFF. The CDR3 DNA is TGTGCCAGCTCACCCCAGGGGACTGAAGCTTTCTTT. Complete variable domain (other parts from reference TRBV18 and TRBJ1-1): NAGVMQNPRHLVRRRGQEARLRCSPMKGHSHVYWYRQLPEEGLKFMVYLQKENIIDESGMPKERFSAEFPKEGPSILRIQQVVRGDSAAYFCASSPQGTEAFFGQGTRLTVV.

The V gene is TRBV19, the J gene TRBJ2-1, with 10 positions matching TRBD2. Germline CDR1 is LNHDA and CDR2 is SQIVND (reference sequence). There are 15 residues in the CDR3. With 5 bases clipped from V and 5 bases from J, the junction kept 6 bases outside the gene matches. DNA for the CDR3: TGTGCCAGTAGTGGAGGACTAGCGGTTCACAATGAGCAGTTCTTC. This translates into CASSGGLAVHNEQFF.

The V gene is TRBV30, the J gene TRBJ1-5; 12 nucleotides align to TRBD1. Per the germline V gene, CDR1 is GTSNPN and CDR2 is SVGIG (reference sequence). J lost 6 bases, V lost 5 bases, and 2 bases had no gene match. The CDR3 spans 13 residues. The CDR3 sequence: CAWGTGGRQPQHF. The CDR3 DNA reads TGTGCCTGGGGGACAGGGGGCCGTCAGCCCCAGCATTTT.

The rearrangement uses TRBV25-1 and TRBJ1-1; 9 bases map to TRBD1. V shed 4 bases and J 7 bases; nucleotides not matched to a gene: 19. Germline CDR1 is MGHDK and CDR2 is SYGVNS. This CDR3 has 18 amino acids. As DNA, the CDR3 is TGTGCCAGCAGTGGGGGACAGGGTACCCCGAACACTGAAGTTGAAGCTTTCTTT. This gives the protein CASSGGQGTPNTEVEAFF.

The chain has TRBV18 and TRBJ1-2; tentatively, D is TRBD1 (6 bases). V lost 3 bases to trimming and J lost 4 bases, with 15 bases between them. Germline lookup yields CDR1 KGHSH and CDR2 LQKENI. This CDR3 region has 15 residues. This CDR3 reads CASSPQGQSFYGYTF. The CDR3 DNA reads TGTGCCAGCTCACCTCAAGGACAGTCCTTCTATGGCTACACCTTC.

The CDR3 loop is CARGGGSNTEAFF. CDR3 bases: TGTGCTAGAGGAGGGGGCTCCAACACTGAAGCTTTCTTT. This chain joins TRBV30 and TRBJ1-1; 7 bases line up with TRBD1. This CDR3 has 13 residues. Germline values: CDR1 GTSNPN, CDR2 SVGIG (reference sequence).

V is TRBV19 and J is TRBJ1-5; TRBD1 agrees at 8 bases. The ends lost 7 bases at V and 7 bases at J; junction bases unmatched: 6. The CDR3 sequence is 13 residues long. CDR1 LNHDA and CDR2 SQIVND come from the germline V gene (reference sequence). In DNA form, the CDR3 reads TGTGCCAGTACCCAGGGGGCTAAACAGCCCCAGCATTTT. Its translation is CASTQGAKQPQHF. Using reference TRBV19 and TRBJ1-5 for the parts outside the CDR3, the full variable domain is DGGITQSPKYLFRKEGQNVTLSCEQNLNHDAMYWYRQDPGQGLRLIYYSQIVNDFQKGDIAEGYSVSREKKESFPLTVTSAQKNPTAFYLCASTQGAKQPQHFGDGTRLSIL.

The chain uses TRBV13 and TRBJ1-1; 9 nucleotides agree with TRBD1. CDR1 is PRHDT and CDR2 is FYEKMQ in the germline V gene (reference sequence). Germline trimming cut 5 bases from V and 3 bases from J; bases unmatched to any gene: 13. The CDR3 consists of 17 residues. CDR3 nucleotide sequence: TGTGCCAGCAGCAATCCGGGACAGGGTCCCTTGGACACTGAAGCTTTCTTT. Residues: CASSNPGQGPLDTEAFF.

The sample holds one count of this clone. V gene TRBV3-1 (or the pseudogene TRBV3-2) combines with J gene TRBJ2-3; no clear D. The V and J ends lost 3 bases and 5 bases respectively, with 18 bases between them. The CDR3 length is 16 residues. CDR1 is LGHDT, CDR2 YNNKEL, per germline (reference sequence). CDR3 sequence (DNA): TGTGCCAGCAGCCAGGTCAGTCCTGTCATGCAAGATACGCAGTATTTT. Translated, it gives CASSQVSPVMQDTQYF.

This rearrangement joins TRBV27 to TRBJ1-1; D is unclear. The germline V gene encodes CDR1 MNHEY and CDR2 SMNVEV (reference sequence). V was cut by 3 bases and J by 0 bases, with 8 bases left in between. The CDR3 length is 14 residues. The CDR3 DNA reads TGTGCCAGCAGTTTCCACAGCTTGAACACTGAAGCTTTCTTT. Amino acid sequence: CASSFHSLNTEAFF.

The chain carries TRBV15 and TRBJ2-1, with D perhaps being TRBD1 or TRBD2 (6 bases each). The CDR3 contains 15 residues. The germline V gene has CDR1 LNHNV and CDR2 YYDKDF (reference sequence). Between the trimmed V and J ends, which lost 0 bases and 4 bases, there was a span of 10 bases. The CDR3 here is CATSRDLGGYNEQFF. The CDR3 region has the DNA TGTGCCACCAGCAGAGATTTAGGGGGGTACAATGAGCAGTTCTTC.

The CDR3 DNA reads as TGTGCCAGCAGCGTAGTTCAGGACAGGGCCTACGAGCAGTACTTC. Translating it yields CASSVVQDRAYEQYF. The rearrangement uses TRBV9 and TRBJ2-7; 8 bases align to TRBD1. CDR1 is SGDLS, CDR2 YYNGEE, per germline. CDR3 length equals 15 residues. The J segment lost 2 bases and the V segment lost 0 bases, leaving 4 bases of the junction unmatched.

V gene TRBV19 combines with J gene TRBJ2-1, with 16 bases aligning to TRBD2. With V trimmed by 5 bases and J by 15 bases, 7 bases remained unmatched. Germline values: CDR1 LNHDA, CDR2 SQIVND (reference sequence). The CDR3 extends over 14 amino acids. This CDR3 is CASSSGTSGRGSFF. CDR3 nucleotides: TGTGCCAGTAGTTCGGGGACTAGCGGGAGGGGTTCGTTCTTC.

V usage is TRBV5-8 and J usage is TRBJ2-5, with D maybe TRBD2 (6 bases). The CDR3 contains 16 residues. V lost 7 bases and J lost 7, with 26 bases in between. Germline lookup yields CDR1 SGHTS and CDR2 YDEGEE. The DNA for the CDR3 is TGTGCCAGCCCGTCGGGAGCGGCCCACCGCTTAGGGACCCAGTACTTC. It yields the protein CASPSGAAHRLGTQYF.

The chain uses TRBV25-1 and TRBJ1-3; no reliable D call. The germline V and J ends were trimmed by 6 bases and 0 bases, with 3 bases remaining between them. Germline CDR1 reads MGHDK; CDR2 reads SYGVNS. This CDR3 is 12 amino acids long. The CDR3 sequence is CASRTSGNTIYF. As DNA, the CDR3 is TGTGCCAGCAGGACCTCTGGAAACACCATATATTTT.